One sample yielded the 22 T cell receptor beta chains listed below, sequenced in a study of cytomegalovirus exposure and HLA in healthy donors. Use of 60 Vbeta and 13 Jbeta primers characterized the PCR. Generated by immunoSEQ multiplex PCR, the TCRdb table keeps only in-frame clones and is missing some. The table has over 150,000 clones, more than 75% seen once; the top ten hold approximately 6.5%. Source material: PBMCs. The receptors were gathered from a woman aged 50 to 65 in good health and CMV-seropositive.

The chain couples TRBV28 to TRBJ1-2; 8 bases are a match to TRBD1. This CDR3 has 15 amino acids. Losses at the gene ends were 5 bases for V and 7 bases for J; bases not matched to a gene: 12. CDR1 and CDR2 (germline): MDHEN, SYDVKM. Written as DNA, the CDR3 is TGTGCCAGCAGTCCATATCGGACAGGGAGCGGTGGCTACACCTTC. This encodes CASSPYRTGSGGYTF.

This clone was detected a few times. This CDR3 reads CASSPTDYGYTF. As DNA, the CDR3 is TGTGCCAGCTCACCAACAGACTATGGCTACACCTTC. The chain combines TRBV18 with TRBJ1-2; no definite D call. This CDR3 is 12 amino acids long. With 2 bases removed from V and 3 bases from J, the gap between germline ends came to 4 bases. Germline values: CDR1 KGHSH, CDR2 LQKENI.

This clone has just a few counts. The chain employs TRBV30 and TRBJ1-3; perhaps TRBD1 as D (6 bases). V dropped 1 base and J dropped 0 bases, with 13 bases sitting between them. The CDR3 length is 16 residues. The germline V gene encodes CDR1 GTSNPN and CDR2 SVGIG (reference sequence). CDR3 amino acids: CAWSETRGTSGNTIYF. CDR3 sequence (DNA): TGTGCCTGGAGTGAGACCAGGGGAACCTCTGGAAACACCATATATTTT. The whole variable domain, remainder taken from reference TRBV30 and TRBJ1-3, is SQTIHQWPATLVQPVGSPLSLECTVEGTSNPNLYWYRQAAGRGLQLLFYSVGIGQISSEVPQNLSASRPQDRQFILSSKKLLLSDSGFYLCAWSETRGTSGNTIYFGEGSWLTVV.

This sequence joins TRBV18 and TRBJ1-1, with D perhaps matching TRBD1 (6 bases). CDR3 length: 14 amino acids. Germline V gene lookup returns CDR1 KGHSH and CDR2 LQKENI. V was cut by 6 bases and J by 4 bases, with 15 bases left in between. As DNA, the CDR3 is TGTGCCAGCTCCAAGGGGGGGCTGAGCACTGAAGCTTTCTTT. This encodes CASSKGGLSTEAFF.

This sequence joins TRBV18 and TRBJ2-5, with a weak D call TRBD2 (6 bases). V was cut by 1 base and J by 5 bases, with 26 bases left in between. This CDR3 is built from 19 residues. Per germline, CDR1 KGHSH and CDR2 LQKENI. Here the CDR3 DNA reads TGTGCCAGCTCACCACGGGCAACGACGGGAGTAGGATTTGTTGAGACCCAGTACTTC. This sequence encodes CASSPRATTGVGFVETQYF. The full variable domain, with the rest looked up from reference TRBV18 and TRBJ2-5, is NAGVMQNPRHLVRRRGQEARLRCSPMKGHSHVYWYRQLPEEGLKFMVYLQKENIIDESGMPKERFSAEFPKEGPSILRIQQVVRGDSAAYFCASSPRATTGVGFVETQYFGPGTRLLVL.

Remarks on this clone: A read error may produce the germline difference seen at one junction end. The chain joins TRBV7-9 to TRBJ1-4; 7 positions agree with TRBD1. This CDR3 has 16 amino acids. The germline V gene encodes CDR1 SEHNR and CDR2 FQNEAQ (reference sequence). CDR3 sequence reads: CSSSLGQAATNEKLFF. The CDR3 nucleotides are TGTTCCAGCAGCCTTGGACAGGCTGCAACTAATGAAAAACTGTTTTTT.

V is TRBV19 and J is TRBJ2-7; the D gene is possibly TRBD1 (6 bases). In germline, CDR1 is LNHDA, CDR2 SQIVND (reference sequence). V was cut by 2 bases and J by 2 bases, with 10 bases left in between. The CDR3 contains 14 residues. This CDR3 reads CASSITGDTYEQYF. CDR3 bases: TGTGCCAGTAGTATAACCGGGGACACCTACGAGCAGTACTTC.

The chain couples TRBV4-1 to TRBJ2-5, with D possibly TRBD1 on 5 matching bases. Germline CDR1 is MGHRA and CDR2 is YSYEKL. The CDR3 covers 14 residues. V was cut by 2 bases and J by 2 bases, with 9 bases left in between. CDR3 bases: TGCGCCAGCAGCCAACGGCAGGGACAAGAGACCCAGTACTTC. Encoded protein: CASSQRQGQETQYF.

The V call is TRBV19, the J call TRBJ2-7; weak D call: TRBD2 (6 bases). CDR3 length: 17 amino acids. Germline CDR1 is LNHDA and CDR2 is SQIVND (reference sequence). V shed 1 base and J shed 1 base, with 17 bases lying between them. CDR3 bases: TGTGCCAGTAGTATAGCCCCCATAGCGGCAGGGTCCTACGAGCAGTACTTC. It translates to CASSIAPIAAGSYEQYF.

CDR3 in DNA: TGTGCCAGCACCCGGGGACAACAAGAGACCCAGTACTTC. It is translated as CASTRGQQETQYF. The rearrangement links TRBV7-8 to TRBJ2-5, with a possible D match to TRBD1 (6 bases). This CDR3 has 13 amino acids. Germline values: CDR1 SGHVS, CDR2 FQNEAQ. V gave up 7 bases and J gave up 2 bases, with 11 bases separating them.

This clone was detected only a few times. V gene TRBV7-9 combines with J gene TRBJ2-1; TRBD1 matches 12 bases. V was pared by 4 bases and J by 8 bases, with 9 bases of the junction left unmatched. The CDR3 sequence is 16 residues long. CDR1 and CDR2 from the germline V gene are SEHNR and FQNEAQ (reference sequence). CDR3 in amino acids: CASSSRDRGRPDEQFF. For the CDR3, the DNA is TGTGCCAGCAGCTCTAGGGACAGGGGGCGCCCGGATGAGCAGTTCTTC. The full variable domain, its missing parts supplied by reference TRBV7-9 and TRBJ2-1, is DTGVSQNPRHKITKRGQNVTFRCDPISEHNRLYWYRQTLGQGPEFLTYFQNEAQLEKSRLLSDRFSAERPKGSFSTLEIQRTEQGDSAMYLCASSSRDRGRPDEQFFGPGTRLTVL.

On this clone: Lacking the conserved final phenylalanine or tryptophan, this CDR3 likely reflects a read error. The chain employs TRBV28 and TRBJ2-7; tentatively, D is TRBD2 (6 bases). Germline V lookup: CDR1 MDHEN, CDR2 SYDVKM. Trimming stripped 3 bases from V and 0 bases from J, with 12 bases between. The CDR3 is 15 residues long. As DNA, the CDR3 is TGTGCCAGCAGTTTCCCGGGGGAATACTCCTACGAGCAGTACCTC. Protein product: CASSFPGEYSYEQYL.

This chain links TRBV18 with TRBJ1-3; 9 nucleotides align to TRBD1. The CDR3 contains 17 residues. Per germline, CDR1 KGHSH and CDR2 LQKENI. V dropped 3 bases and J dropped 0; count of bases not matched to a gene: 6. CDR3 protein: CASSPLPGQGSGNTIYF. The CDR3 DNA follows: TGTGCCAGCTCACCGTTACCGGGACAGGGCTCTGGAAACACCATATATTTT. The full variable domain, its missing parts supplied by reference TRBV18 and TRBJ1-3, is NAGVMQNPRHLVRRRGQEARLRCSPMKGHSHVYWYRQLPEEGLKFMVYLQKENIIDESGMPKERFSAEFPKEGPSILRIQQVVRGDSAAYFCASSPLPGQGSGNTIYFGEGSWLTVV.

The chain recombines TRBV7-9 with TRBJ2-1; 15 bases fit TRBD2. V lost 3 bases to trimming and J lost 7 bases; unmatched junction nucleotides: 4. CDR3 length: 16 residues. Germline V gene data show CDR1 as SEHNR and CDR2 as FQNEAQ (reference sequence). This CDR3 reads CASSFPGTSGGNEQFF. DNA for the CDR3: TGTGCCAGCAGCTTTCCCGGGACTAGCGGGGGGAATGAGCAGTTCTTC.

This clone was detected a few times. The junction shows a germline mismatch at one end, possibly a read error. The chain recombines TRBV10-3 with TRBJ2-1; 9 bases align to TRBD2. The CDR3 is 17 amino acids. Germline V gene lookup returns CDR1 ENHRY and CDR2 SYGVKD. CDR3 sequence (DNA): TGTGCCATCAGTGATTCGATGAGCGGGGGGTCCTCCAATGAGCAGTTCTTC. Its translation is CAISDSMSGGSSNEQFF.

V and J are TRBV7-9 and TRBJ2-3; 10 bases map to TRBD1. This CDR3 is built from 16 residues. Germline V gene data show CDR1 as SEHNR and CDR2 as FQNEAQ (reference sequence). J was trimmed by 2 bases and V by 5 bases; bases with no gene match: 7. This chain's CDR3 is CASSPWTGGDTDTQYF. The CDR3 DNA follows: TGTGCCAGCAGCCCGTGGACAGGGGGGGACACAGATACGCAGTATTTT.

This clone was seen a single time. The V and J genes are TRBV10-1 and TRBJ1-6, with 7 bases matching TRBD1. The germline gives CDR1 WNHNN, CDR2 SYGVQD (reference sequence). The V gene end was trimmed by 6 bases and the J gene end by 2 bases; junction bases not matched to a gene: 13. CDR3 length equals 18 residues. CDR3 in DNA: TGCGCCAGCAGGGACCGGGACAGTTCACCCACCTATAATTCACCCCTCCACTTT. It translates to CASRDRDSSPTYNSPLHF.

This chain uses TRBV7-2 with TRBJ1-1; 8 bases are a match to TRBD1. CDR1 SGHTA and CDR2 FQGNSA come from the germline V gene. V trimming: 4 bases; J trimming: 4 bases; junction bases outside the gene matches: 5. The CDR3 sequence is 14 residues long. CDR3 region: CASSSRQGSTEAFF. Written as DNA, the CDR3 is TGTGCCAGCAGCTCACGACAGGGGTCCACTGAAGCTTTCTTT.

The V and J genes are TRBV6-6 and TRBJ1-5, with D maybe TRBD1 (5 bases). Looked up from germline, CDR1 is MNHNY and CDR2 is SVGAGI (reference sequence). Deletions cut 6 bases from V and 7 bases from J, with 19 bases between. This CDR3 comprises 15 residues. The CDR3 DNA reads TGTGCCAGCAGCCGAAACCACGGGGGGAAACAGCCCCAGCATTTT. It is translated as CASSRNHGGKQPQHF.

V and J are TRBV11-2 and TRBJ2-5, with 8 bases identical to TRBD1. V shed 5 bases, J shed 2 bases, and the junction held 7 bases outside the gene matches. Germline V CDR1 and CDR2: SGHAT, FQNNGV. CDR3 size: 15 residues. As DNA, the CDR3 is TGTGCCAGCAGCCGGACAGGGTTCGGGCAAGAGACCCAGTACTTC. As protein: CASSRTGFGQETQYF.

This chain joins TRBV9 and TRBJ2-1; TRBD2 is a possible D gene (5 bases). The germline CDR1 and CDR2 sequences are SGDLS and YYNGEE. The CDR3 contains 16 residues. Trimming removed 5 bases from V and 7 bases from J, with 22 bases in between. DNA of the CDR3: TGTGCCAGCAGTATAGGCCCCCCGTTTTCGGGGAATGAGCAGTTCTTC. Translating gives CASSIGPPFSGNEQFF.

This chain connects TRBV5-1 to TRBJ2-5; a possible D gene is TRBD1 (5 bases). The germline V and J ends were trimmed by 1 base and 1 base, with 11 bases remaining between them. Germline values: CDR1 SGHRS, CDR2 YFSETQ. This CDR3 contains 15 residues. The CDR3 reads CASSLIGVPQETQYF. CDR3 coding DNA: TGCGCCAGCAGCTTGATAGGGGTACCCCAAGAGACCCAGTACTTC.